The clone carrying this TCR beta chain was counted only a few times. Antigen unknown. Produced via immunoSEQ multiplex PCR; TCRdb's table is partial and in-frame only. The data show 70,000 to 90,000 clones, more than 80% seen once. This specimen belongs to a study of radiotherapy plus CTLA-4 blockade in lung cancer. Trimming took 6 bases from V and 7 from J; bases not matched to a gene: 4. CDR1 and CDR2 (germline): WNHNN, SYGVQD (reference sequence). This CDR3 spans 14 amino acids. Study-wide findings and caveats: Radiotherapy was combined with ipilimumab, and tumor-derived TCR clones then expanded in blood. Alongside interferon-beta, early blood T cell clone dynamics were reportedly the best predictor of response.

Ipilimumab-mediated CTLA-4 blockade plus focal radiation was given to patients having chemo-refractory metastatic non-small-cell lung cancer. The V gene is TRBV10-1, the J gene TRBJ2-1, with 12 bases aligning to TRBD2. The sample consisted of peripheral blood, taken from a patient treated with radiotherapy plus ipilimumab. This receptor was obtained from a human donor with non-small cell lung cancer who had stable disease on radiotherapy plus ipilimumab. CDR3 loop: CASSIGLAGNEQFF. CDR3 nucleotide sequence: TGCGCCAGCAGCATCGGACTAGCGGGGAATGAGCAGTTCTTC.